The next 8 T cell receptor beta chains were all read from a single sample in a study of shared clonotypes between healthy human individuals. Assay: immunoSEQ multiplex PCR; the TCRdb copy retains only in-frame clones and omits some. This sample yields about 470,000 clones, of which about 85% are seen a single time; 13% belongs to the top ten. The sequencing sample was made of PBMCs. The receptors shown here come from a woman in her forties in good health. Some clones in this sample may be carry-over from other donors' samples.

V is TRBV2 and J is TRBJ2-5; TRBD2 aligns across 7 bases. Germline-derived CDR1 and CDR2 are SNHLY and FYNNEI. The CDR3 spans 12 residues. V shed 7 bases, J shed 7 bases, and the junction held 6 bases outside the gene matches. The CDR3 coding sequence is TGTGCCAGCAATGGGGAGCGGGGGACCCAGTACTTC. It specifies CASNGERGTQYF.

This chain joins TRBV5-4 and TRBJ1-4; D is undetermined. The CDR3 sequence is 14 residues long. The ends were cut back, 4 bases at V and 5 bases at J, with 12 bases in the middle. CDR1 and CDR2 (germline): SGHNT, YYREEE (reference sequence). The DNA of the CDR3 is TGTGCCAGCAGCCCCTCCTGGGGAAATGAAAAACTGTTTTTT. Its translation is CASSPSWGNEKLFF.

For this clone: Other DNA sequences from this sample encode an identical CDR3 as well. The chain combines TRBV7-3 with TRBJ2-7; 9 nucleotides align to TRBD2. Germline loops: CDR1 SGHTA, CDR2 FQGTGA. CDR3 length: 14 residues. V shed 2 bases, J shed 2 bases, and the junction held 1 base outside the gene matches. Here the CDR3 reads CASSLAGGTYEQYF. For the CDR3, the DNA is TGTGCCAGCAGCTTAGCGGGAGGGACCTACGAGCAGTACTTC.

This clone was counted many times. The chain recombines TRBV5-5 with TRBJ2-5, with TRBD2 identical over 7 bases. V shed 0 bases and J 2 bases; nucleotides not matched to a gene: 13. The CDR3 is 18 residues long. Germline V gene sequence: CDR1 SGHKS, CDR2 YYEKEE (reference sequence). CDR3 residues: CASSLDLRRAAGQETQYF. Written as DNA, the CDR3 is TGTGCCAGCAGCTTGGACCTAAGGAGGGCAGCGGGGCAAGAGACCCAGTACTTC.

The rearrangement links TRBV28 to TRBJ1-4, with D maybe TRBD1 (5 bases). The CDR3 contains 15 residues. Germline V gene sequence: CDR1 MDHEN, CDR2 SYDVKM. The V end lost 7 bases, the J end lost 5 bases, and 17 bases lay between the germline ends. The DNA of the CDR3 is TGTGCCAGCACCTTCGGGGGGGAAGGGAATGAAAAACTGTTTTTT. It codes for CASTFGGEGNEKLFF.

The rearrangement links TRBV7-9 to TRBJ2-7; no definite D call. Trimming took 1 base from V and 2 from J, leaving 9 bases between them. The CDR3 spans 14 residues. The germline gives CDR1 SEHNR, CDR2 FQNEAQ (reference sequence). CDR3 coding DNA: TGTGCCAGCAGCTTAGAGGCCAGTACCTACGAGCAGTACTTC. Amino acid sequence: CASSLEASTYEQYF. The full variable domain, its missing parts supplied by reference TRBV7-9 and TRBJ2-7, is DTGVSQNPRHKITKRGQNVTFRCDPISEHNRLYWYRQTLGQGPEFLTYFQNEAQLEKSRLLSDRFSAERPKGSFSTLEIQRTEQGDSAMYLCASSLEASTYEQYFGPGTRLTVT.

The gene calls are TRBV28 and TRBJ2-7; TRBD1 aligns across 8 bases. The CDR3 has 11 amino acids. The germline gives CDR1 MDHEN, CDR2 SYDVKM. V lost 8 bases and J lost 3; bases outside the gene matches: 0. The CDR3 spells CASGQGYEQYF. The DNA for the CDR3 is TGTGCCAGCGGACAGGGCTACGAGCAGTACTTC.

The chain has TRBV13 and TRBJ2-5; 10 bases align to TRBD1. This CDR3 region has 15 residues. CDR1 PRHDT and CDR2 FYEKMQ come from the germline V gene (reference sequence). Losses at the gene ends were 6 bases for V and 4 bases for J; bases not matched to a gene: 8. DNA for the CDR3: TGTGCCAGCAGGAAGAGACAGGGGGCAGGAGAGACCCAGTACTTC. This gives the protein CASRKRQGAGETQYF.